This T cell receptor beta chain was sequenced in a study of CD8+ T cells in alopecia areata. The study, taken as a whole, reports: Expanded CD8+ clones among the top 100, as well as scalp clonality, were significantly decreased by tofacitinib.

cDNA prepared by RNA extraction and subsequent reverse transcription served as the template for sequencing. Libraries were prepared by immunoSEQ multiplex PCR; TCRdb keeps only in-frame clonotypes and omits some of them. The table lists about 120,000 clones, roughly 56% of them singletons, with roughly 3.5% in the top ten. Trimming cost V 4 bases and J 0 bases, with 9 bases left between them. Germline V gives CDR1 SGHRS, CDR2 YFSETQ. The length of the CDR3 is 14 residues. Worth noting for this clone: What it binds is not known.

Treatment of the sample: oral pan-JAK inhibitor, 5-10 mg twice daily. The receptor was derived from a human donor with alopecia areata. The chain recombines TRBV5-1 with TRBJ2-3; D not resolved. The sample consisted of CD4+ T cells sorted from blood, taken at week 24, from a patient treated with tofacitinib. CDR3 in amino acids: CASSLGGSTDTQYF. The DNA for the CDR3 is TGCGCCAGCAGCCTTGGCGGCAGCACAGATACGCAGTATTTT.